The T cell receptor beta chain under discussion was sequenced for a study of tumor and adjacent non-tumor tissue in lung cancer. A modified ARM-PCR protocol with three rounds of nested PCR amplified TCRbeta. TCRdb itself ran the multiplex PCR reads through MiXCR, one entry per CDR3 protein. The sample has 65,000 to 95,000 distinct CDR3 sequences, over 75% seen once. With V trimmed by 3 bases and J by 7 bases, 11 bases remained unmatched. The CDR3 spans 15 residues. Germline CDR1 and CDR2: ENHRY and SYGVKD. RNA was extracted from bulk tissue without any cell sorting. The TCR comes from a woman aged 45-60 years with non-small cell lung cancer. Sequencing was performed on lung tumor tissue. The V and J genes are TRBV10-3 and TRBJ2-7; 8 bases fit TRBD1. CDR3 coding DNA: TGTGCCATCAGTGATGCTCAGGGGGCAGGGTATGAGCAGTACTTC. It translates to CAISDAQGAGYEQYF.